Each of the 19 T cell receptor beta chains below was sequenced from the same sample in a study of blood T cell repertoires in COVID-19. Generated by immunoSEQ multiplex PCR, the TCRdb table keeps only in-frame clones and is missing some. The sample has approximately 120,000 clones; about 81% are singletons. Sequenced material: peripheral blood. The origin of the receptors is a man aged 25-45 years with COVID-19, enrolled during active disease.

The V call is TRBV7-2, the J call TRBJ1-5; a possible D gene is TRBD1 (6 bases). Trimming took off 5 bases at V and 3 bases at J, with 11 bases between the two ends. Germline V lookup: CDR1 SGHTA, CDR2 FQGNSA. The CDR3 sequence is 14 residues long. This chain's CDR3 is CASSERQVNQPQHF. The CDR3 bases are TGTGCCAGCAGCGAGCGACAGGTCAATCAGCCCCAGCATTTT.

The genes are TRBV4-1 and TRBJ1-3, with 7 positions matching TRBD1. J was trimmed by 0 bases and V by 5 bases; bases with no gene match: 7. Looked up from germline, CDR1 is MGHRA and CDR2 is YSYEKL. The CDR3 covers 16 residues. CDR3 coding DNA: TGCGCCAGCAGCTCGGGAGGGACAGCCTCTGGAAACACCATATATTTT. This translates into CASSSGGTASGNTIYF.

This chain connects TRBV9 to TRBJ1-1; TRBD1 matches at 8 bases. The CDR3 loop spans 13 amino acids. J was trimmed by 6 bases and V by 4 bases; bases with no gene match: 5. The V gene's germline CDR1 is SGDLS and CDR2 YYNGEE. The CDR3 region has the DNA TGTGCCAGCAGCACCTCAGGGGGCCCTGAAGCTTTCTTT. The encoded protein is CASSTSGGPEAFF.

J is TRBJ1-4 and V is TRBV20-1; D is unclear. V lost 5 bases and J 4 bases, leaving 5 bases between the germline ends. The CDR3 extends over 11 amino acids. Germline CDR1 reads DFQATT; CDR2 reads SNEGSKA (reference sequence). This CDR3 is CSAPVNEKLFF. DNA for the CDR3: TGCAGTGCTCCAGTTAATGAAAAACTGTTTTTT.

The chain uses TRBV5-5 and TRBJ1-3; 9 nucleotides line up with TRBD1. The CDR3 totals 17 residues. CDR1 and CDR2 (germline): SGHKS, YYEKEE (reference sequence). J was trimmed by 2 bases and V by 5 bases; bases with no gene match: 11. CDR3 amino acids: CASRAYPGQGPGNTIYF. CDR3 DNA sequence: TGTGCCAGCAGAGCTTATCCGGGACAGGGCCCTGGAAACACCATATATTTT. The variable domain in full, with the rest retrieved from reference TRBV5-5 and TRBJ1-3, is DAGVTQSPTHLIKTRGQQVTLRCSPISGHKSVSWYQQVLGQGPQFIFQYYEKEERGRGNFPDRFSARQFPNYSSELNVNALLLGDSALYLCASRAYPGQGPGNTIYFGEGSWLTVV.

This clone was seen just once. The chain employs TRBV5-4 and TRBJ2-3, with TRBD1 matching over 7 bases. The junction had 6 bases not matched to a gene; V was cut back by 1 base and J by 1 base. This CDR3 region has 16 residues. Germline CDR1 and CDR2: SGHNT and YYREEE (reference sequence). In DNA form, the CDR3 reads TGTGCCAGCAGCTTGCCCCAGGGGGTCGGCACAGATACGCAGTATTTT. Protein: CASSLPQGVGTDTQYF.

The chain is built from TRBV4-3 and TRBJ2-4, with TRBD1 identical over 11 bases. This CDR3 is 15 amino acids long. Unmatched junction bases numbered 5, after V lost 4 bases and J lost 6 bases. The germline CDR1 and CDR2 sequences are LGHNA and YSLEER. The CDR3 spells CASSPGTGGGNIQYF. In DNA, the CDR3 is TGCGCCAGCAGCCCAGGGACAGGGGGAGGAAACATTCAGTACTTC.

The chain is built from TRBV3-1 (or the pseudogene TRBV3-2) and TRBJ2-1; no reliable D call. There are 15 residues in the CDR3. The germline V gene has CDR1 LGHDT and CDR2 YNNKEL (reference sequence). Trimming shortened V by 1 base and J by 3 bases, and 10 bases separated the two germline ends. CDR3 protein: CASSQVILHYNEQFF. The CDR3 DNA is TGTGCCAGCAGCCAAGTCATACTACACTACAATGAGCAGTTCTTC.

The chain couples TRBV7-9 to TRBJ2-3; D perhaps matches TRBD2 (5 bases). The CDR3 loop spans 14 amino acids. Germline CDR1 and CDR2: SEHNR and FQNEAQ (reference sequence). Trimming took 0 bases from V and 4 from J, leaving 8 bases between them. CDR3 sequence reads: CASSLAAGPDTQYF. The CDR3 DNA reads as TGTGCCAGCAGCTTAGCTGCGGGTCCAGATACGCAGTATTTT. The full variable domain, with the rest looked up from reference TRBV7-9 and TRBJ2-3, is DTGVSQNPRHKITKRGQNVTFRCDPISEHNRLYWYRQTLGQGPEFLTYFQNEAQLEKSRLLSDRFSAERPKGSFSTLEIQRTEQGDSAMYLCASSLAAGPDTQYFGPGTRLTVL.

This clone was detected only once. The V call is TRBV9, the J call TRBJ2-5; unclear D gene. Germline V gives CDR1 SGDLS, CDR2 YYNGEE. This CDR3 has 12 residues. Trimming stripped 1 base from V and 4 bases from J, with 5 bases between. The CDR3 DNA is TGTGCCAGCAGCGTAACTGGAGAGACCCAGTACTTC. This translates into CASSVTGETQYF.

The rearrangement uses TRBV30 and TRBJ1-2; 10 bases are a match to TRBD1. The CDR3 is 19 residues long. The germline V gene has CDR1 GTSNPN and CDR2 SVGIG (reference sequence). The V gene end was trimmed by 2 bases and the J gene end by 8 bases; junction bases not matched to a gene: 23. The chain's CDR3 is CAWSTFRIGTGDVKGGYTF. CDR3 nucleotide sequence: TGTGCCTGGAGTACCTTCAGAATCGGGACAGGGGATGTGAAAGGAGGCTACACCTTC.

The rearrangement links TRBV4-1 to TRBJ1-4; no reliable D call. Germline V gene data show CDR1 as MGHRA and CDR2 as YSYEKL. The CDR3 runs 17 residues. The germline V and J ends were trimmed by 0 bases and 8 bases, with 19 bases remaining between them. The CDR3 sequence is CASSQDSVTAVREKLFF. CDR3 coding DNA: TGCGCCAGCAGCCAAGATAGCGTAACGGCCGTACGGGAAAAACTGTTTTTT.

The chain employs TRBV6-5 and TRBJ2-5; a weak D match, TRBD1 (5 bases). Deletions cut 8 bases from V and 5 bases from J, with 18 bases between. The germline gives CDR1 MNHEY, CDR2 SVGAGI. The CDR3 has 14 residues. CDR3 in DNA: TGTGCCAGCCAGCAGGGTCATCTGATGGAGACCCAGTACTTC. Protein: CASQQGHLMETQYF.

This chain connects TRBV27 to TRBJ2-3; 9 bases are a match to TRBD2. Germline V gene sequence: CDR1 MNHEY, CDR2 SMNVEV (reference sequence). J gave up 2 bases and V 6 bases, and 3 bases lay outside the gene matches. This CDR3 comprises 14 residues. CDR3 DNA: TGTGCCAGCAGATTAGCGGGGGACACAGATACGCAGTATTTT. As protein: CASRLAGDTDTQYF.

The chain employs TRBV28 and TRBJ1-2, with D tentatively TRBD1 (6 bases). Trimming stripped 2 bases from V and 6 bases from J, with 7 bases between. Per germline, CDR1 MDHEN and CDR2 SYDVKM. The CDR3 covers 12 residues. CDR3: CASSLQGNGYTF. DNA of the CDR3: TGTGCCAGCAGTTTACAGGGGAATGGCTACACCTTC.

This clone was counted a few times. The rearrangement links TRBV10-3 to TRBJ2-7, with unresolved D. The germline gives CDR1 ENHRY, CDR2 SYGVKD. CDR3 size: 12 residues. Trimming removed 6 bases from V and 1 base from J, with 7 bases in between. DNA for the CDR3: TGTGCCATCAGGGCGGAGTCCTACGAGCAGTACTTC. It codes for CAIRAESYEQYF.

The chain combines TRBV7-2 with TRBJ2-2; a possible D gene is TRBD2 (6 bases). The germline V gene has CDR1 SGHTA and CDR2 FQGNSA. The V gene lost 1 base and the J gene lost 6 bases, with 15 bases spanning the gap. The CDR3 is 16 residues long. The CDR3 region is CASSLVEGEIPGELFF. CDR3 DNA sequence: TGTGCCAGCAGCTTAGTGGAGGGAGAAATCCCCGGGGAGCTGTTTTTT.

The table lists this clone with a few counts. The chain uses TRBV6-5 and TRBJ1-5; 10 bases fit TRBD1. The CDR3 length is 15 residues. V dropped 7 bases and J dropped 3; count of bases not matched to a gene: 6. Germline V lookup: CDR1 MNHEY, CDR2 SVGAGI. In nucleotides, the CDR3 is TGTGCCAGCACGAGGGACAGGGGATTCAATCAGCCCCAGCATTTT. Its translation: CASTRDRGFNQPQHF.

J is TRBJ1-3 and V is TRBV28, with 7 positions matching TRBD1. J gave up 2 bases and V 5 bases, and 15 bases lay outside the gene matches. The CDR3 totals 18 residues. Germline assignment: CDR1 MDHEN and CDR2 SYDVKM. The CDR3 protein is CASSPRMPGQWAGNTIYF. The CDR3 region has the DNA TGTGCCAGCAGTCCTAGAATGCCGGGACAGTGGGCTGGAAACACCATATATTTT.